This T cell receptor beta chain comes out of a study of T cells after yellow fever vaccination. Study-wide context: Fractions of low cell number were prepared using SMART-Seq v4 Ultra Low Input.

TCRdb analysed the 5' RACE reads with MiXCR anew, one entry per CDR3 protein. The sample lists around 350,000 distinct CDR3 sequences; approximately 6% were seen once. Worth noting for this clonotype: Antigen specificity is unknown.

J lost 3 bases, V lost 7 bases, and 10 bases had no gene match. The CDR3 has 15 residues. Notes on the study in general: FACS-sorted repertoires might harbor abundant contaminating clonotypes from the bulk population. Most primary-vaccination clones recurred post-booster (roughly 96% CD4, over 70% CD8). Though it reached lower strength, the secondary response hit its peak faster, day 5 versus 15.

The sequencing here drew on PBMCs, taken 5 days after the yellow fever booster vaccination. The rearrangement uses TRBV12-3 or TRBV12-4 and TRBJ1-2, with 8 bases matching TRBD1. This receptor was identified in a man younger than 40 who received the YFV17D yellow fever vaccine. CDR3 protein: CASTPWDRPDYGYTF. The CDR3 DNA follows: TGTGCCAGCACCCCGTGGGACAGGCCGGACTATGGCTACACCTTC.